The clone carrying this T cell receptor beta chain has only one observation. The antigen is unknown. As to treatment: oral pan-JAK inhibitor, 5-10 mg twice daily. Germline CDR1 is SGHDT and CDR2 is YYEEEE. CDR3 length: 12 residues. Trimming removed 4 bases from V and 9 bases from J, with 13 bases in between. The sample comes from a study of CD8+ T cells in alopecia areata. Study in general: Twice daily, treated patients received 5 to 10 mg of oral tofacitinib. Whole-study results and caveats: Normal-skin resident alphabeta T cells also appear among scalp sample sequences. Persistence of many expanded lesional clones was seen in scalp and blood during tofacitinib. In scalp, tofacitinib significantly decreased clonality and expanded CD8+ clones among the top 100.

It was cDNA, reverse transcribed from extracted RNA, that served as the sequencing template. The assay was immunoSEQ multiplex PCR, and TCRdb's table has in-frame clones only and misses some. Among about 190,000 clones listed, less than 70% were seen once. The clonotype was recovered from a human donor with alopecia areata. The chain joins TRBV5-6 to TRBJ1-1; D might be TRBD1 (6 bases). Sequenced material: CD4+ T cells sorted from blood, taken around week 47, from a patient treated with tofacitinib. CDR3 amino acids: CASSPNREQAFF. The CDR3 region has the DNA TGTGCCAGCAGCCCCAACAGGGAACAAGCTTTCTTT.